A selection of T cell receptor beta chains follows, all from one sample in a study of T-cell memory formation after mild COVID-19. TCRdb re-analysed the 5' RACE reads in MiXCR, keeping a single row per CDR3 protein. Of some 340,000 distinct CDR3 sequences listed, approximately 12% were seen once; the top ten hold over 20%. The sample consisted of PBMCs or a T cell subset sorted from them (not recorded which). These TCRs come from a man younger than 35 who had mild COVID-19 (a few samples of this study predate the infection). Cell type and time point are not known. The CDR3 runs from the conserved cysteine through the conserved F or W.

TRBJ2-5	TRBV5-5	CASSLFSGGAGETQYF
TRBJ2-2	TRBV10-3	CAISAGTSMYPNTGELFF
TRBJ2-5	TRBV10-2	CAVRRTGGAASQETQYF
TRBJ2-1	TRBV20-1	CSARVRTGGNEQFF
TRBJ2-2	TRBV11-1	CASRPGTDTNTGELFF
TRBJ2-5	TRBV15	CATSRDGTGHQETQYF
TRBJ1-1	TRBV11-3	CASSLGGGRMNTEAFF
TRBJ1-2	TRBV4-3	CASSPTMAGDYGYTF
TRBJ2-7	TRBV11-3	CASSLARHYEQYF
TRBJ2-3	TRBV7-2	CASSLVRGATDTQYF
TRBJ1-1	TRBV7-2	CASSLLEGGANTEAFF
TRBJ1-3	TRBV18	CASSPGNSGNTIYF
TRBJ2-7	TRBV18	CASSILAEQYF
TRBJ2-3	TRBV5-1	CASSFSTSLHTDTQYF
TRBJ2-7	TRBV6-5	CASSYSLGPNYEQYF
TRBJ2-1	TRBV2	CASSEEGNEQFF